One and the same sample provided the 9 T cell receptor beta chains below, sequenced in a study of OX40 agonist ivuxolimab in advanced cancers. The repertoire was sequenced with immunoSEQ multiplex PCR; TCRdb's copy has only in-frame clones and lacks some. The sample contains some 77,000 clones, 88% of which appear only once. The source was CD4+ or CD8+ T cells sorted from blood, collected in a trial of the OX40 agonist ivuxolimab. The source of these receptors is an adult with an advanced solid tumor such as melanoma, head and neck, liver or kidney cancer.

The rearrangement joins TRBV9 to TRBJ1-5, with a possible D match to TRBD1 (5 bases). CDR1 and CDR2 (germline): SGDLS, YYNGEE. This CDR3 has 14 amino acids. Trimming took off 0 bases at V and 9 bases at J, with 13 bases between the two ends. CDR3 region: CASSVGRAGGPQHF. The CDR3 nucleotides read TGTGCCAGCAGCGTAGGCAGGGCCGGGGGGCCCCAGCATTTT.

In this sample, this clone turned up a few times. The J gene is TRBJ1-1, the V gene TRBV5-1, with D unresolved. The CDR3 runs 13 residues. V lost 4 bases, J lost 1 base, and 8 bases lay in between. Germline V gene lookup returns CDR1 SGHRS and CDR2 YFSETQ. CDR3 sequence reads: CASSRTENTEAFF. The CDR3 nucleotides read TGCGCCAGCAGCCGGACGGAGAACACTGAAGCTTTCTTT.

V gene TRBV5-5 combines with J gene TRBJ2-7, with TRBD1 matching 9 bases. V lost 4 bases and J lost 9; bases outside the gene matches: 11. Germline CDR1 SGHKS, CDR2 YYEKEE (reference sequence). CDR3 size: 14 residues. The CDR3 protein is CASSAPGQGNVQYF. The CDR3 nucleotides are TGTGCCAGCAGCGCTCCGGGACAGGGAAACGTGCAGTACTTC. The variable domain in full, completed from reference TRBV5-5 and TRBJ2-7, reads DAGVTQSPTHLIKTRGQQVTLRCSPISGHKSVSWYQQVLGQGPQFIFQYYEKEERGRGNFPDRFSARQFPNYSSELNVNALLLGDSALYLCASSAPGQGNVQYFGPGTRLTVT.

This clone has just one count. The chain employs TRBV2 and TRBJ2-1, with 9 bases aligning to TRBD1. Germline values: CDR1 SNHLY, CDR2 FYNNEI. This CDR3 region has 14 residues. Unmatched junction bases numbered 11, after V lost 10 bases and J lost 7 bases. The CDR3, as DNA: TGTGCCACCGAACTGGGACAGGGTATTAATGAGCAGTTCTTC. This encodes CATELGQGINEQFF.

A single count supports this clone. V and J are TRBV16 and TRBJ2-4; D not resolved. The CDR3 runs to 13 residues. The germline V and J ends were trimmed by 2 bases and 8 bases, with 10 bases remaining between them. Germline values: CDR1 KGHSY, CDR2 FQNENV. CDR3 residues: CASSQPRYDIQYF. CDR3 DNA: TGTGCCAGCAGCCAACCCCGTTATGACATTCAGTACTTC.

This clone turned up a few times. The chain links TRBV18 to TRBJ1-1, with a weak D call TRBD1 (6 bases). The CDR3 spans 14 residues. CDR1 and CDR2 (germline): KGHSH, LQKENI. Trimming removed 3 bases from V and 3 bases from J, with 11 bases in between. The DNA for the CDR3 is TGTGCCAGCTCACCGCAGGGGAGGGACACTGAAGCTTTCTTT. Translating it yields CASSPQGRDTEAFF.

The chain joins TRBV10-3 to TRBJ2-2; possibly TRBD1 for D (6 bases). Germline V lookup: CDR1 ENHRY, CDR2 SYGVKD. There are 18 residues in the CDR3. V shed 0 bases and J shed 0 bases, with 14 bases lying between them. CDR3 DNA sequence: TGTGCCATCAGTGAGTCTTGGCAGGGGACGCCGAACACCGGGGAGCTGTTTTTT. This sequence encodes CAISESWQGTPNTGELFF.

V is TRBV15 and J is TRBJ1-5; the D is unclear. Germline V CDR1 and CDR2: LNHNV, YYDKDF (reference sequence). Trimming left V 0 bases short and J 0 bases short, with 9 bases between. The CDR3 covers 16 residues. The CDR3 spells CATSRDLGSSNQPQHF. The CDR3 DNA reads TGTGCCACCAGCAGAGATCTGGGATCTAGCAATCAGCCCCAGCATTTT.

The chain has TRBV18 and TRBJ2-7; weak D call: TRBD2 (5 bases). V was shortened by 0 bases and J by 0 bases, with 9 bases between the two germline ends. The CDR3 consists of 15 residues. Germline V gives CDR1 KGHSH, CDR2 LQKENI. The CDR3 protein is CASSPPLGSSYEQYF. The CDR3 DNA is TGTGCCAGCTCACCACCGTTGGGGAGCTCCTACGAGCAGTACTTC.